The rows below give T cell receptor beta chains drawn from one sample of a study of cytomegalovirus exposure and HLA in healthy donors. Profiling relied on immunoSEQ multiplex PCR, and the TCRdb table lists in-frame clones only, not all of them. Of fewer than 200,000 clones listed, approximately 86% are singletons. The sequenced sample was PBMCs. These receptors were collected from a man aged 30 to 45 in good health and CMV-seropositive. Both conserved end residues are part of each CDR3.

>TRBV30
CAWAQGGPGELFF
>TRBV6-5
CASSRDRAYEQYF
>TRBV11-3
CASSLATGANTEAFF
>TRBV29-1
CSGRGLIISYEQYF
>TRBV7-2
CASSLGRAERELFF
>TRBV9
CASKSSGYTDTQYF
>TRBV7-6
CASSSELDTQYF
>TRBV7-9
CASTPVLEGHYGYTF
>TRBV19
CASRKGPGDGYTF
>TRBV7-6
CASSPEGQYNEQFF
>TRBV7-3
CASSLFATDTQYF
>TRBV27
CASRSAMRTVAQYF
>TRBV15
CATSRVDRGYSNQPQHF
>TRBV5-6
CASSPKTGNYGYTF
>TRBV5-1
CASSLAAGGVGTEAFF
>TRBV28
CASSFSAIGGGGYTF
>TRBV5-6
CASSLGTVSSPLHF
>TRBV9
CASSEGLAVDTQYF
>TRBV9
CASSVDPSGANVLTF
>TRBV14
CASSQDWRNQETQYF
>TRBV4-3
CASSQDLIQGGETQYF
>TRBV9
CASSVGGRAEAFF
>TRBV30
CAWQGTNYGYTF
>TRBV27
CASKREENEQFF
>TRBV6-1
CASSGTGGNQPQHF
>TRBV19
CASSPRTPDYEQYF
>TRBV29-1
CSVEDPGQPQHF
>TRBV11-2
CASSLAGPAVHF
>TRBV11-3
CASSLDRGSYNEQFF
>TRBV6-1
CASSEEWRRTARYYGYTF
>TRBV9
CASSLAGSSYNEQFF
>TRBV6-6
CASSPGLLNTEAFF
>TRBV5-4
CASSLDSQPQHF
>TRBV19
CASIRTGVREPQHF
>TRBV7-2
CASSLGLAGRRGSEQYF
>TRBV5-6
CASSSDRLKSPLHF
>TRBV19
CASRKAGGEYNEQFF
>TRBV19
CASSIAVGARYNEQFF
>TRBV7-3
CASSLIGLHNEQFF
>TRBV6-5
CATLGGAADTQYF
>TRBV29-1
CSVVGETGQSNYGYTF
>TRBV6-5
CASRQGGEQHF
>TRBV29-1
CSVSGTGSYNEQFF
>TRBV5-1
CASSRAGNQETQYF
>TRBV6-1
CASSENIGGGTDTQYF
>TRBV28
CASSWGSGGGSTDTQYF
>TRBV27
CASSSGTSPNTGELFF
>TRBV2
CASSEILRETQYF
>TRBV7-2
CASSSTGGGNQPQHF
>TRBV27
CASRRLTSGRFTGELFF
>TRBV27
CASSLTSFGNTGELFF
>TRBV7-2
CASSESYEQYF
>TRBV7-2
CASSTRDMFNYGYTF
>TRBV4-2
CASSQVDRTGVYEQYF